This T cell receptor (beta chain) was identified in a study of T cells in Graves' hyperthyroidism and ophthalmopathy. Study-wide results and limits: A model built on 13 V-J features separated ophthalmopathy from stable hyperthyroidism. Most expanded thyroid clonotypes above 0.001 recurred in blood.

Germline CDR1 ENHRY, CDR2 SYGVKD. CDR3 length equals 13 residues. Trimming cost V 4 bases and J 5 bases, with 11 bases left between them. As to this clonotype: Antigen specificity is unknown.

RNA transcripts provided the source from which TCR beta CDR3 regions were amplified. TCR CDR3 regions were first amplified by RT-PCR with HTBI primers. TCRdb re-derived calls from the multiplex PCR reads in MiXCR, one entry per CDR3 protein. The top ten clones hold about 20% of a sample with about 570,000 distinct CDR3 sequences, about 43% of them seen once. The receptor was derived from an adult woman with Graves' disease, either hyperthyroidism or ophthalmopathy (not recorded which). The V gene is TRBV10-3, the J gene TRBJ2-5; no firm D call. The sequenced sample consisted of peripheral blood or thyroid tissue (not recorded which). CDR3 amino acids: CAISVPPDETQYF. The CDR3 DNA reads TGTGCCATCAGTGTCCCCCCCGATGAGACCCAGTACTTC.